This TCR beta chain was identified in a study of kidney transplant recipient with SARS-CoV-2 infection. Via MiXCR, TCRdb re-called the reads, giving one row per CDR3 protein. The sample lists some 220,000 distinct CDR3 sequences, 25% to 30% occurring once. Germline V gene sequence: CDR1 MNHEY, CDR2 SVGEGT. The CDR3 contains 14 residues. Points on this clonotype: A much larger clone is a single base away; this may be a read error.

This receptor was identified in a male patient aged 25-45 years who had COVID-19 and was a kidney transplant recipient. The T cells may come from the graft donor. The rearrangement uses TRBV6-2 or TRBV6-3 and TRBJ1-1; D is ambiguous. The specimen was a blood sample, collected at baseline and on day 111 from a kidney transplant recipient. CDR3 sequence reads: CASTPGWVNTKAFF. CDR3 bases: TGTGCCAGCACCCCCGGGTGGGTGAACACTAAAGCTTTCTTT.